This T cell receptor beta chain was profiled in a study of shared clonotypes between healthy human individuals. The CDR3 extends over 15 amino acids. Unmatched junction bases numbered 4, after V lost 0 bases and J lost 4 bases. Germline V gene data show CDR1 as MNHEY and CDR2 as SVGAGI. Repertoires were generated with immunoSEQ multiplex PCR, while TCRdb's copy carries only in-frame clones and drops some. The table shows roughly 300,000 clones, with around 86% occurring only once. The chain employs TRBV6-5 and TRBJ2-3; TRBD2 matches at 7 bases. The sequence came from a young man in good health. Sequenced sample: memory CD8+ T cells sorted from blood. Subset in this sample: CD45RO+ cells pooled with CCR7-negative TemRA cells. The CDR3 coding sequence is TGTGCCAGCAGTTACTCGTGGGGGGGAGCAGATACGCAGTATTTT. Its translation is CASSYSWGGADTQYF.